This T cell receptor beta chain was captured in a study of regulatory T cells in long-lasting Graves disease. From germline, CDR1 is GTSNPN and CDR2 SVGIG (reference sequence). Deletions cut 3 bases from V and 6 bases from J, with 8 bases between. The CDR3 has 11 residues. For this clonotype: Its antigen is unidentified.

Through Arm-PCR of CDR3 regions and iRepertoire HTBI primers, TCR beta libraries were built. TCRdb re-derived calls from the multiplex PCR reads in MiXCR, one entry per CDR3 protein. In the table there are 420,000 or so distinct CDR3 sequences, around 15% of which are singletons. Points from the study as a whole: Segments TRBV28, TRBJ1-2 and TRBJ2-5 showed preferential usage in persistent disease. The study found persistent patients shared more public clonotypes (around 2,500) than new patients (roughly 880).

The time point here: newly diagnosed GD, antithyroid drugs for less than 3 months. The TCR library was prepared using RNA isolated from PBMCs. These records were also assigned to another study, of T cells in Graves' hyperthyroidism and ophthalmopathy. From that paper: HTBI primers were used for first-round RT-PCR of the TCR CDR3.

This sample comprised peripheral blood mononuclear cells (PBMCs), obtained at new diagnosis, from a patient treated with antithyroid drugs. The receptor was derived from a young woman with Graves disease. The rearrangement joins TRBV30 to TRBJ1-1; D gene ambiguous. CDR3 amino acids: CAWSRRPEAFF. CDR3 in DNA: TGTGCCTGGAGCCGGAGACCTGAAGCTTTCTTT.